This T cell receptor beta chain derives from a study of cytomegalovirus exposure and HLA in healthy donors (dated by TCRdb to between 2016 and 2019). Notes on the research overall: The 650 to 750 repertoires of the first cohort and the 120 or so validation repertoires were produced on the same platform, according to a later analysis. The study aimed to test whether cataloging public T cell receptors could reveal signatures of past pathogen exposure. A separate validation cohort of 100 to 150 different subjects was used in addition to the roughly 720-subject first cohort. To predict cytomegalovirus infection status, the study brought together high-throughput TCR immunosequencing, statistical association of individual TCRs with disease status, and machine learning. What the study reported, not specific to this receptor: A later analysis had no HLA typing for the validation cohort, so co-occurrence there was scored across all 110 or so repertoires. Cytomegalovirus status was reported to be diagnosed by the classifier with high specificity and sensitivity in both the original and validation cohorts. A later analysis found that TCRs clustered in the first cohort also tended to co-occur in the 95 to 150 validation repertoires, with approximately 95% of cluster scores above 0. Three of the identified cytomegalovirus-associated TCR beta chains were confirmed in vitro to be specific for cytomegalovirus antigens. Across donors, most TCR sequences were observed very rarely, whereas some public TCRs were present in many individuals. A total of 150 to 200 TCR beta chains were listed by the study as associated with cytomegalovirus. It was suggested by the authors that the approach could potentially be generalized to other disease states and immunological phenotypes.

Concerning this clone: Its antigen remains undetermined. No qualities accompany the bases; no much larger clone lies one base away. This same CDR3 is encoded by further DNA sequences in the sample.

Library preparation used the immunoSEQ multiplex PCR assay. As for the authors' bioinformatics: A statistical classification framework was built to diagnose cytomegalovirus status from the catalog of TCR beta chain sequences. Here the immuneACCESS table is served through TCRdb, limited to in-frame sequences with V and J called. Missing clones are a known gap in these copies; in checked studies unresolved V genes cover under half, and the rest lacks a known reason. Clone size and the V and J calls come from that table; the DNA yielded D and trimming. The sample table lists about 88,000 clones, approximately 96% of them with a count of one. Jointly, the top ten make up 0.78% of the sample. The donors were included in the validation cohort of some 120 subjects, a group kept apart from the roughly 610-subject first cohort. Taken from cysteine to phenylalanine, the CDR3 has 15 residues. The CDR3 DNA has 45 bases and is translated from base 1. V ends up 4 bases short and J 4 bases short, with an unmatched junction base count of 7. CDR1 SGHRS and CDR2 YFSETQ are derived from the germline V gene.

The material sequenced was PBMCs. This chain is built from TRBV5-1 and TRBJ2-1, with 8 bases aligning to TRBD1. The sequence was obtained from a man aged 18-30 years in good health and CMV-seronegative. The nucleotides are TGCGCCAGCAGCCTCGGACAGGGCTCGTACAATGAGCAGTTCTTC. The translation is CASSLGQGSYNEQFF.